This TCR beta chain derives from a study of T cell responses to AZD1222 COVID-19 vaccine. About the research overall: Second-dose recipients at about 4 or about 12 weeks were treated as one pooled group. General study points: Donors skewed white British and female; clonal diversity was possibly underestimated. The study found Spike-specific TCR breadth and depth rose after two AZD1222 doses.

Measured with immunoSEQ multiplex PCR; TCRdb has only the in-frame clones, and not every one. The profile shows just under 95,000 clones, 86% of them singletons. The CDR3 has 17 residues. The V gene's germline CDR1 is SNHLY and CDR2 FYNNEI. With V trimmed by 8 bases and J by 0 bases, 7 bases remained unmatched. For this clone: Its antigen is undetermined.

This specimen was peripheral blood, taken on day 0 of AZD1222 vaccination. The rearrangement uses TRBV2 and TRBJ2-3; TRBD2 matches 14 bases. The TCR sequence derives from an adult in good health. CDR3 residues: CASRLAGGYASTDTQYF. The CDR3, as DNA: TGTGCCAGCCGACTAGCGGGGGGGTACGCTAGCACAGATACGCAGTATTTT.